The entry that follows covers one TCR beta chain sequence. The V gene lost 1 base and the J gene lost 5 bases, with 13 bases spanning the gap. Germline assignment: CDR1 SGHRS and CDR2 YFSETQ. The CDR3 runs to 14 residues. The data were taken from a study of blood T cell repertoires in COVID-19. Study overall: Samples taken during acute and convalescent COVID-19 were collected in the United States, Italy and Spain.

Followed longitudinally, the Seattle patients had been enrolled during active infection. TCRdb keeps only in-frame clones here, not all; method: immunoSEQ multiplex PCR. The sample records fewer than 200,000 clones, roughly four fifths being singletons. V usage is TRBV5-1 and J usage is TRBJ2-7, with D tentatively TRBD1 (6 bases). Sequencing was performed on peripheral blood. This TCR was recovered from a woman between 40 and 55 years old with COVID-19, enrolled during active disease. CDR3 sequence (DNA): TGCGCCAGCAGCTTGAAACAGGGCCCCAACGAGCAGTACTTC. Its protein is CASSLKQGPNEQYF.